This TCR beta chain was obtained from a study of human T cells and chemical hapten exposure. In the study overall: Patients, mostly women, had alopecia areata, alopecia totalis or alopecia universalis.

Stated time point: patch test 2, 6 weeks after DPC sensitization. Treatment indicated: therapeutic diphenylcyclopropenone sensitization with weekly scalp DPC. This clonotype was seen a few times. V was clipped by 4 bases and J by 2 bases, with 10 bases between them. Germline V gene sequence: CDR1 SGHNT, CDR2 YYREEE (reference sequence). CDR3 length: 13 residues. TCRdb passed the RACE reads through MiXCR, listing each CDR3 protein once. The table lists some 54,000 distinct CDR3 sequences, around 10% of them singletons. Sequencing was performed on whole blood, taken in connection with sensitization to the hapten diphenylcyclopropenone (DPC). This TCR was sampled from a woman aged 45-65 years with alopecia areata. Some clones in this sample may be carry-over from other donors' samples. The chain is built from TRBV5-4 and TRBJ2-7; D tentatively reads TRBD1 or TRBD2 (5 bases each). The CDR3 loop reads CASSRDGAYEQYF. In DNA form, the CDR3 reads TGTGCCAGCAGCCGGGACGGAGCCTACGAGCAGTACTTC.